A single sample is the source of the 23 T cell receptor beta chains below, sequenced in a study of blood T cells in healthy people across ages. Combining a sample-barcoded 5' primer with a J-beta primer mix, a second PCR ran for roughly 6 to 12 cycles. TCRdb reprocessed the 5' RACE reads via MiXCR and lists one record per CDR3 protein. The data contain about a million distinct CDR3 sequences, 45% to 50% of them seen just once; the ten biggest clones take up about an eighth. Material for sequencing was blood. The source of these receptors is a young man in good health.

CDR3 sequence (DNA): TGTGCCCAACATCACGCGGGAACCTACGAGCAGTACTTC. Translating it yields CAQHHAGTYEQYF. The chain combines TRBV5-4 with TRBJ2-4; tentatively, D is TRBD2 (6 bases). The tail of the sequence fits TRBJ2-7 better, so the J call may be wrong. In germline, CDR1 is SGHNT, CDR2 YYREEE (reference sequence). The CDR3 spans 13 residues.

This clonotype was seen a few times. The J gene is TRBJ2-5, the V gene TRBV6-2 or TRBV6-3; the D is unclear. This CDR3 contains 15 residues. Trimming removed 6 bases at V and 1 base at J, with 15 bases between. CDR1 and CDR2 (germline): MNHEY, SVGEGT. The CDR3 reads CASSPLRQLQETQYF. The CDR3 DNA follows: TGTGCCAGCAGCCCCCTTAGGCAGCTCCAAGAGACCCAGTACTTC.

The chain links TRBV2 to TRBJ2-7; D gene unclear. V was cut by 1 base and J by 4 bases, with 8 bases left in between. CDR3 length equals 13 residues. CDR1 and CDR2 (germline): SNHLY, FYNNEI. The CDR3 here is CASSEVYSYEQYF. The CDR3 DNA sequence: TGTGCCAGCAGTGAAGTCTACTCTTACGAGCAGTACTTC.

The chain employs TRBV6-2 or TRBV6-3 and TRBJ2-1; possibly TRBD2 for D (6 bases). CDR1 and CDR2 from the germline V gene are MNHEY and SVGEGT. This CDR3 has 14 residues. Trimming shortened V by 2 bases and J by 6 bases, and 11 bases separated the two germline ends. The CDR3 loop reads CASSYQTSSNEQFF. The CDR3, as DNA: TGTGCCAGCAGTTACCAGACTAGTTCCAATGAGCAGTTCTTC.

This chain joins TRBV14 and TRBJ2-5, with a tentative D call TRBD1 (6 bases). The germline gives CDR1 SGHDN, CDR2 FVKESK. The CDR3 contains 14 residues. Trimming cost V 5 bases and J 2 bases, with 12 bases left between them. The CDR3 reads CASSNQGWQETQYF. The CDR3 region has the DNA TGTGCCAGCAGCAATCAGGGGTGGCAAGAGACCCAGTACTTC.

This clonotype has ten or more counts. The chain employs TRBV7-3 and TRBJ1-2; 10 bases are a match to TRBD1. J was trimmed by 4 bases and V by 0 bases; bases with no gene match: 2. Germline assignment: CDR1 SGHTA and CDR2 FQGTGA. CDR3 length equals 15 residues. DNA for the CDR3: TGTGCCAGCAGCTTAACCGGGACAGGGGCCTATGGCTACACCTTC. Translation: CASSLTGTGAYGYTF.

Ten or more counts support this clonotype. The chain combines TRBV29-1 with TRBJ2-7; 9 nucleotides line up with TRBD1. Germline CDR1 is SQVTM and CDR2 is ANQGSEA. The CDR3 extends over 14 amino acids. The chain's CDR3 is CSMIKGTGTYEQYF. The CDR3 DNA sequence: TGCAGTATGATTAAGGGGACAGGGACCTACGAGCAGTACTTC.

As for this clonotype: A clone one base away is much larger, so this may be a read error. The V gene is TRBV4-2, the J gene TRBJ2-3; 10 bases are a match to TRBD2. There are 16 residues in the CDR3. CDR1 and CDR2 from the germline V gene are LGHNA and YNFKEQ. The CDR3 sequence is CAGSQDIAGGRGTQYF. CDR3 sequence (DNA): TGTGCCGGCAGCCAAGATATAGCGGGGGGAAGAGGAACGCAGTATTTT.

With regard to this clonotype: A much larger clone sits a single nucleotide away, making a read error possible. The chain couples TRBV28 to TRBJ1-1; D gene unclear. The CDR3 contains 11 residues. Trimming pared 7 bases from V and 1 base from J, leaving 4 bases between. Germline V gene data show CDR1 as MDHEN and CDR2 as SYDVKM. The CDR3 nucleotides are TGTGCCAGCACCCCGAACACTGAAGCTTTCTTT. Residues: CASTPNTEAFF.

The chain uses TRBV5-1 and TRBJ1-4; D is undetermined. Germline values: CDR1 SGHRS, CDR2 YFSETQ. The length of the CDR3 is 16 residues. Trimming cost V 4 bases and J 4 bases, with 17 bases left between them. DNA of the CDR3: TGCGCCAGCAGCGCGCCCGGGAAGAATGATAATGAAAAACTGTTTTTT. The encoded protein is CASSAPGKNDNEKLFF.

This CDR3 reads CATSDLGTGIGTQYF. The CDR3 DNA follows: TGTGCCACCAGTGATTTAGGGACTGGGATAGGGACCCAGTACTTC. This chain joins TRBV24-1 and TRBJ2-5; D perhaps matches TRBD2 (6 bases). Trimming took 1 base from V and 7 from J, leaving 15 bases between them. Germline lookup yields CDR1 KGHDR and CDR2 SFDVKD. This CDR3 has 15 residues.

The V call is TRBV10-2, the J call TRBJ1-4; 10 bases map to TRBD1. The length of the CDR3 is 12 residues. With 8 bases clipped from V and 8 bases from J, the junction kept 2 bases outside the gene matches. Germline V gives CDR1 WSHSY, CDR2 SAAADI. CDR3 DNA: TGCGCCAGCCAGGACAGGGGGGAAAAACTGTTTTTT. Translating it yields CASQDRGEKLFF.

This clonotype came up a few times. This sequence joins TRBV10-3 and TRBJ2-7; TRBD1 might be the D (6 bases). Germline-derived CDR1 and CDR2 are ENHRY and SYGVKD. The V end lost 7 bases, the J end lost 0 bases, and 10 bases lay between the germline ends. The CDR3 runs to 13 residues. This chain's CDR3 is CAITDRNSYEQYF. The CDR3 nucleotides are TGTGCCATCACAGACAGGAACTCCTACGAGCAGTACTTC.

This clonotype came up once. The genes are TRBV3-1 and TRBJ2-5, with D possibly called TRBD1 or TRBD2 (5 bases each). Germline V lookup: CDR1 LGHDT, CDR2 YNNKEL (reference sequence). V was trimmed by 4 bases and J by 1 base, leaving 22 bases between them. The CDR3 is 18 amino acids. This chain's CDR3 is CASSRFRVEAGTQETQYF. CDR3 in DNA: TGTGCCAGCAGCCGTTTTCGGGTCGAGGCCGGGACCCAAGAGACCCAGTACTTC.

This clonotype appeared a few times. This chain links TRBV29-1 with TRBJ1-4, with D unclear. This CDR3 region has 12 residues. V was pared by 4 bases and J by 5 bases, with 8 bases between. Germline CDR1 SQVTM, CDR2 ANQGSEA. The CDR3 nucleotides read TGCAGCGTTGTAGAACTGAATGAAAAACTGTTTTTT. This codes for CSVVELNEKLFF. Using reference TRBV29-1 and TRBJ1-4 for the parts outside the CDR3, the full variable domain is SAVISQKPSRDICQRGTSLTIQCQVDSQVTMMFWYRQQPGQSLTLIATANQGSEATYESGFVIDKFPISRPNLTFSTLTVSNMSPEDSSIYLCSVVELNEKLFFGSGTQLSVL.

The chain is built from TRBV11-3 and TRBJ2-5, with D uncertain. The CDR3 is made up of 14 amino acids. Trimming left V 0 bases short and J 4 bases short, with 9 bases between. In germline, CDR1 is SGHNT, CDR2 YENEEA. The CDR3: CASSLESVGETQYF. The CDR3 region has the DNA TGTGCCAGCAGCTTAGAAAGTGTTGGAGAGACCCAGTACTTC.

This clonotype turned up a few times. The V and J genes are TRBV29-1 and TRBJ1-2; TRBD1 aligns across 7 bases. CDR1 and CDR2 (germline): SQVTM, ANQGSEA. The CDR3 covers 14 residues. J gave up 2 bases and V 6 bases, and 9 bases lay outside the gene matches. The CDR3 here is CSVRPGTENYGYTF. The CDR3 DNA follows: TGCAGCGTGCGTCCCGGGACAGAGAACTATGGCTACACCTTC.

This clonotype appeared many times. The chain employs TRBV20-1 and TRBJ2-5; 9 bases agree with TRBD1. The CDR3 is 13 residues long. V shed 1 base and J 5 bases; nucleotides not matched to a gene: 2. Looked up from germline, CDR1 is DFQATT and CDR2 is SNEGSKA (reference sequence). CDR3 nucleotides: TGCAGTGCTAGAGGAGGACAGGGGGAGACCCAGTACTTC. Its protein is CSARGGQGETQYF.

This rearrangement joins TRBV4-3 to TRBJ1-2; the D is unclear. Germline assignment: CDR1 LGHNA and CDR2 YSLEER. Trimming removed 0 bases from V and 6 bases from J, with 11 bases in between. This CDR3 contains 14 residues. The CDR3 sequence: CASSQDNRENGYTF. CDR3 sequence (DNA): TGCGCCAGCAGCCAAGATAATAGGGAGAATGGCTACACCTTC.

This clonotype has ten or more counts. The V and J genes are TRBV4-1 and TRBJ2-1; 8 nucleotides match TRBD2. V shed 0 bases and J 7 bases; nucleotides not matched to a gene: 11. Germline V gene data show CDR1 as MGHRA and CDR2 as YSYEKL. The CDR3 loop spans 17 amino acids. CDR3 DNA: TGCGCCAGCAGCCAAGATCACCCCCGGGGGGGGCTTAATGAGCAGTTCTTC. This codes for CASSQDHPRGGLNEQFF.

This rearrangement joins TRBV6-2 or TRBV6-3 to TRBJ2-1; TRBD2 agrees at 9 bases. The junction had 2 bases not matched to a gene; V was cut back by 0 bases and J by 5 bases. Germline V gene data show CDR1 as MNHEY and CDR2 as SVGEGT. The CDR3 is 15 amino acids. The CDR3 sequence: CASSYSTSGHNEQFF. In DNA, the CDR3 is TGTGCCAGCAGTTACTCGACTAGCGGACACAATGAGCAGTTCTTC.

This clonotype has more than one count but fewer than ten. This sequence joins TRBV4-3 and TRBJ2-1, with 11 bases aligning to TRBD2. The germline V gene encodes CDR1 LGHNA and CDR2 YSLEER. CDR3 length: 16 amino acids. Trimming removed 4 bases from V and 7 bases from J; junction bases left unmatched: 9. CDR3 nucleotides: TGCGCCAGCAGCCCGTCGACTAGCGGGGTAAGGAATGAGCAGTTCTTC. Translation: CASSPSTSGVRNEQFF.

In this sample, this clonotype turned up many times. CDR3 nucleotide sequence: TGTGCCAGCAGCCAGGGGCCGTGGGATGAGCAGTTCTTC. Its translation is CASSQGPWDEQFF. The chain couples TRBV3-1 to TRBJ2-1; D may be TRBD1 (5 bases). From germline, CDR1 is LGHDT and CDR2 YNNKEL (reference sequence). V was clipped by 3 bases and J by 8 bases, with 11 bases between them. The CDR3 spans 13 residues.